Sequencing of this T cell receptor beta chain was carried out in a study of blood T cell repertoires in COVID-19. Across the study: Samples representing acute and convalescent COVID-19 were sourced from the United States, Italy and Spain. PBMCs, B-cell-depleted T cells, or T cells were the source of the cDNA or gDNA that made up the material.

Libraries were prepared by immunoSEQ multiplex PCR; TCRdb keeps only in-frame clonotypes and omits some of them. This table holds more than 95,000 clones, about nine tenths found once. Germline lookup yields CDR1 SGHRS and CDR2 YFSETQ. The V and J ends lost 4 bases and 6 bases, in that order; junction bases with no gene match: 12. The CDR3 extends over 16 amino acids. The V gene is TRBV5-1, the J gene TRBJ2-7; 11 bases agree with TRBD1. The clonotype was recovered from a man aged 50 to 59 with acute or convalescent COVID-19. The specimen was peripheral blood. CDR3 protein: CASSPNLRDRGSEQYF. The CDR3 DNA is TGCGCCAGCAGCCCGAACCTCCGGGACAGGGGGTCCGAGCAGTACTTC.